This T cell receptor beta chain was identified in a study of shared clonotypes between healthy human individuals (dated by TCRdb to 2019 to 2021). About the study as a whole: A few men and two women, aged 18 to 49 years, made up the cohort. For each donor, three plates each were used for CD4 naive and CD4 memory, two plates were used for CD8 naive, and one plate was used for CD8 memory. Blood TCR repertoires of five healthy adults were deeply sequenced to estimate repertoire size and the extent of clonotype sharing between individuals. To increase sequencing depth and limit assay-specific biases, different laboratories used diverse techniques to prepare libraries and sequence TCR repertoires. Per donor, leukapheresis produced somewhere between about 0.94 and 9.5 billion PBMCs.

Worth noting for this clone: Its binding antigen is unknown. Base-call qualities are not available, and no considerably larger clone is one nucleotide away.

Donors were healthy HIV-negative adults with no recently reported acute infections or vaccinations. All donors were Caucasian adults living in Nashville, Tennessee, USA. CD4+ T cells were enriched through magnetic negative selection, after which naive cells were positively selected on CD45RA and the remaining negative fraction served as the memory subset. Blood was obtained by leukapheresis, after which PBMCs were separated by Ficoll-Histopaque density gradient centrifugation and cryopreserved in liquid nitrogen vapor phase. Purity and quantity of every magnetically sorted T cell population were checked by analytical flow cytometry. Genomic DNA was isolated from every sorted fraction and measured by UV absorbance on a Nanodrop 2000c. As encoded in the germline V gene, CDR1 is MDHEN while CDR2 is SYDVKM. Measured from the cysteine to the phenylalanine, the CDR3 is 13 residues long. CDR3 DNA only is kept here, 39 bases in frame from base 1. V and J lose 5 bases and 7 bases, and a span of 14 bases separates them.

Using the deep immunoSEQ assay, multiplex PCR amplified TCR CDR3 regions from genomic DNA. Genomic DNA extracted from each cell subset was distributed evenly over all wells of several immunoSEQ 96-well plates, and each plate served as one replicate. For sorted subsets, around 0.2 ug of genomic DNA, equivalent to some 30,000 T cell genomes, went into each replicate PCR. Purified libraries were quantified with a Qubit 3.0 fluorometer, sized on a Bioanalyzer 2100, and re-quantified with the KAPA Library Quantification kit. Every immunoSEQ 96-well plate was sequenced on a dedicated single-read 150-cycle Illumina NextSeq 550 flow cell. Per the source publication's procedure: Because only junctional sequences without quality scores were contained in the immunoSEQ output, filtering matching that applied to full-length reads could not be performed. To assign V/J genes and CDR3, sequences were annotated using PyIR, a Python wrapper for IgBLAST v1.9, with IMGT germline references. Reads were removed for weak V/J assignments (E-value above 1e-6), missing CDR3, stop codons, out-of-frame junctions, or ambiguous translated residues. V3J clonotypes were defined by identical inferred V gene, J gene, and CDR3 amino acid sequence. Percentage overlap between repertoires was calculated by dividing the number of shared unique clonotypes by the size of the smaller repertoire. Three approaches were used to assess repertoire richness: RTK rarefaction, the Chao1 estimator, and Recon v2.1 estimates of unobserved clonotypes. Generation probabilities for all TCRbeta clonotypes obtained by the gDNA method from a few donors were computed using OLGA. The clones in this table, taken by TCRdb from immuneACCESS, are in-frame only. Not every clone is retained; where verified, under half of the shortfall comes from an unresolved V gene, and the cause of the rest is unknown. D and trimming were read from the DNA, whereas the V and J calls and clone size are those reported in that table. The sample table shows about 2.3 million clones, and more than 85% are seen once. About 0.37% of the sample comes from the top ten.

Results and caveats for the whole study, not just this receptor: Only blood was sampled, and tissue TCR repertoires likely differ from those in blood. Because the study included a small number of donors, the genetic and exposure-history diversity represented was limited. Higher generation probabilities were observed for clonotypes shared by all four sorted-subset donors than for non-shared clonotypes. Naive subsets generally had larger estimated clonotype richness than memory subsets did. When a handful of donors were compared, the shared fraction of clonotypes was around 5% for naive CD4, approximately 3.3% for naive CD8, roughly 2.5% for memory CD4, and roughly 0.43% for memory CD8. Pairwise subsampling indicated that sequencing depth was expected to affect the degree of clonotype sharing among donors. Incomplete sequencing was indicated by rarefaction of sorted-subset datasets, despite the large sequencing depth.

In this chain, TRBV28 is recombined with TRBJ1-2; the D gene is unclear. This TCR was recovered from a man aged 18 to 30 in good health. Some clones in this sample may be carry-over from other donors' samples. Sequencing was carried out using naive CD4+ T cells from PBMCs. Explained via the paper, the cell subset or site label denotes: CD45RA+ positively selected. The CDR3 corresponds to CASSLEMTFGYTF. The nucleotide sequence is given as TGTGCCAGCAGTCTCGAAATGACGTTTGGCTACACCTTC.